These 31 T cell receptor beta chains were sequenced from one sample in a study of cytomegalovirus exposure and HLA in healthy donors (dated by TCRdb to the late 2010s). Library construction relied on the immunoSEQ multiplex PCR assay. For the multiplex PCR, a mixture combining 60 forward primers for TCR Vbeta segments and 13 reverse primers for TCR Jbeta segments was used. Held by TCRdb, this immuneACCESS table contains in-frame sequences only and omits some clones. Under half of the omission traces to an unresolved V gene where checked; the cause of the rest is unknown. In all, the sample holds some 150,000 clones, and around 10% of those were seen once. 1.5% to 2% of the sample is in the top ten clones. The sequencing input was PBMCs. Receptors originate from a male donor in good health and CMV-seronegative.

This clone came up a few times. The chain uses TRBV4-3 and TRBJ2-7; the match to TRBD2 covers 10 bases. V dropped 1 base and J dropped 2; count of bases not matched to a gene: 11. Germline V gene lookup returns CDR1 LGHNA and CDR2 YSLEER. The CDR3 covers 18 residues. CDR3 loop: CASSQVLSFLAGAYEQYF. The CDR3 DNA sequence: TGCGCCAGCAGCCAAGTTTTATCGTTTCTAGCGGGGGCCTACGAGCAGTACTTC.

This chain connects TRBV4-3 to TRBJ2-7; 8 positions match TRBD2. Germline CDR1 is LGHNA and CDR2 is YSLEER. V shed 2 bases, J shed 3 bases, and the junction held 3 bases outside the gene matches. This CDR3 region has 14 residues. CDR3: CASSQQREYYEQYF. The CDR3 nucleotides are TGCGCCAGCAGCCAACAGCGGGAGTACTACGAGCAGTACTTC.

In this sample, this clone turned up a few times. The CDR3 region has the DNA TGTGCCAGCAGCTCGGACACCCCCTATGGCTACACCTTC. Residues: CASSSDTPYGYTF. This rearrangement joins TRBV7-2 to TRBJ1-2; TRBD1 might be the D (5 bases). V lost 4 bases to trimming and J lost 4 bases, with 10 bases between them. The germline V gene encodes CDR1 SGHTA and CDR2 FQGNSA. The CDR3 has 13 residues.

This chain uses TRBV5-6 with TRBJ2-2; a weak D match, TRBD1 (6 bases). The CDR3 covers 19 residues. The V gene's germline CDR1 is SGHDT and CDR2 YYEEEE. With 0 bases removed from V and 2 bases from J, the gap between germline ends came to 20 bases. The CDR3 reads CASSLDTGLAPINTGELFF. CDR3 DNA sequence: TGTGCCAGCAGCTTGGACACAGGGTTGGCCCCAATTAACACCGGGGAGCTGTTTTTT.

This clone was counted a single time. This sequence joins TRBV4-1 and TRBJ2-5; TRBD1 matches 12 bases. The J call is doubtful: the DNA matches TRBJ2-7 better. Germline assignment: CDR1 MGHRA and CDR2 YSYEKL. The CDR3 extends over 15 amino acids. CDR3 amino acids: CASSQRDRGPYEQYF. The CDR3 DNA sequence: TGCGCCAGCAGCCAAAGGGACAGGGGGCCATACGAGCAGTACTTC.

This clone was counted only a few times. The rearrangement joins TRBV5-4 to TRBJ2-2, with 8 positions matching TRBD1. Germline V gives CDR1 SGHNT, CDR2 YYREEE (reference sequence). V dropped 3 bases and J dropped 2; count of bases not matched to a gene: 9. The CDR3 contains 17 residues. The CDR3 DNA reads as TGTGCCAGCAGCTCTCTTGTGGACAGGGATAACACCGGGGAGCTGTTTTTT. Protein: CASSSLVDRDNTGELFF.

The chain links TRBV5-4 to TRBJ1-1, with D possibly matching TRBD1 (5 bases). This CDR3 comprises 14 residues. CDR1 SGHNT and CDR2 YYREEE come from the germline V gene (reference sequence). V dropped 6 bases and J dropped 10 bases, with 22 bases sitting between them. Here the CDR3 DNA reads TGTGCCAGCACGAACCAGGGTAGAGTTCTGCGAGCTTTCTTT. This gives the protein CASTNQGRVLRAFF.

Only a few counts were recorded for this clone. V gene TRBV9 combines with J gene TRBJ1-3, with 8 positions matching TRBD1. Germline loops: CDR1 SGDLS, CDR2 YYNGEE. The CDR3 is 16 residues long. The ends lost 2 bases at V and 4 bases at J; junction bases unmatched: 8. CDR3 in amino acids: CASSVTSGGRGNTIYF. The CDR3 nucleotides read TGTGCCAGCAGCGTTACGTCAGGGGGCAGGGGAAACACCATATATTTT.

J is TRBJ2-3 and V is TRBV19; 7 nucleotides line up with TRBD2. The V and J ends lost 3 bases and 1 base, in that order; junction bases with no gene match: 7. CDR3 length equals 16 residues. CDR1 is LNHDA and CDR2 is SQIVND in the germline V gene (reference sequence). DNA of the CDR3: TGTGCCAGTAGTATGGGGTTAGCGGGTGGCACAGATACGCAGTATTTT. Its protein is CASSMGLAGGTDTQYF.

The chain carries TRBV28 and TRBJ1-6; weak D call: TRBD1 (6 bases). The V end lost 2 bases, the J end lost 7 bases, and 12 bases lay between the germline ends. Germline V gives CDR1 MDHEN, CDR2 SYDVKM. The CDR3 loop spans 15 amino acids. This CDR3 reads CASSLVTGWNSPLHF. In nucleotides, the CDR3 is TGTGCCAGCAGTTTAGTTACAGGGTGGAATTCACCCCTCCACTTT.

The CDR3 DNA reads TGTGCCAGCAGCTTACGTAACGAGCAGTACTTC. Translation gives CASSLRNEQYF. This chain connects TRBV7-8 to TRBJ2-7; D gene unclear. The V end lost 2 bases, the J end lost 5 bases, and 4 bases lay between the germline ends. The CDR3 contains 11 residues. Germline V gene data show CDR1 as SGHVS and CDR2 as FQNEAQ.

V and J are TRBV6-6 and TRBJ1-6, with D possibly being TRBD1 (6 bases). With 5 bases removed from V and 7 bases from J, the gap between germline ends came to 12 bases. This CDR3 spans 14 amino acids. Germline values: CDR1 MNHNY, CDR2 SVGAGI (reference sequence). The CDR3 nucleotides are TGTGCCAGCAGTCAATACACAGGGAATTCACCCCTCCACTTT. Translated, it gives CASSQYTGNSPLHF.

The rearrangement links TRBV5-8 to TRBJ2-5, with 10 positions matching TRBD2. Germline V lookup: CDR1 SGHTS, CDR2 YDEGEE. J lost 2 bases, V lost 1 base, and 11 bases had no gene match. This CDR3 contains 18 residues. CDR3 region: CASSLTRIAGGRQETQYF. In DNA, the CDR3 is TGTGCCAGCAGCTTGACTCGAATAGCGGGAGGACGGCAAGAGACCCAGTACTTC.

This clone was counted between two and nine times. The chain combines TRBV4-3 with TRBJ2-7, with a tentative D call TRBD2 (6 bases). Germline lookup yields CDR1 LGHNA and CDR2 YSLEER. V lost 0 bases and J lost 7, with 10 bases in between. This CDR3 is built from 13 residues. The CDR3 DNA reads TGCGCCAGCAGCCAAGATCCCGGGGGAGAGCAGTACTTC. Its protein product is CASSQDPGGEQYF.

The chain couples TRBV29-1 to TRBJ1-2; TRBD1 matches at 8 bases. The CDR3 loop spans 12 amino acids. The V segment lost 4 bases and the J segment 2 bases; nucleotides outside the gene matches: 0. Germline CDR1 is SQVTM and CDR2 is ANQGSEA. CDR3 amino acids: CSVGQGNYGYTF. In DNA form, the CDR3 reads TGCAGCGTTGGACAGGGGAACTATGGCTACACCTTC.

This clone was observed a handful of times. V usage is TRBV7-3 and J usage is TRBJ2-1; 9 nucleotides agree with TRBD2. This CDR3 comprises 17 residues. Trimming at V came to 5 bases and at J to 4 bases, leaving 12 bases not matched to a gene. Looked up from germline, CDR1 is SGHTA and CDR2 is FQGTGA. The CDR3 nucleotides read TGTGCCAGCAGCCCACGCCCCCTAGCGGGGCTTTACAATGAGCAGTTCTTC. It specifies CASSPRPLAGLYNEQFF.

The rearrangement joins TRBV9 to TRBJ1-6, with unresolved D. V was shortened by 0 bases and J by 0 bases, with 7 bases between the two germline ends. CDR1 is SGDLS and CDR2 is YYNGEE in the germline V gene. CDR3 length: 16 amino acids. The CDR3 nucleotides are TGTGCCAGCAGCGTAGTGGCCCTCTCCTATAATTCACCCCTCCACTTT. Protein sequence: CASSVVALSYNSPLHF.

This clone turned up a few times. The chain is built from TRBV28 and TRBJ2-5, with D possibly TRBD1 on 6 matching bases. Germline V gene sequence: CDR1 MDHEN, CDR2 SYDVKM. This CDR3 is built from 14 residues. V was clipped by 5 bases and J by 0 bases, with 10 bases between them. The CDR3 loop is CASSRTDYQETQYF. The CDR3 DNA follows: TGTGCCAGCAGTCGGACAGATTACCAAGAGACCCAGTACTTC.

This clone was counted a few times. The genes are TRBV9 and TRBJ2-1, with 8 nucleotides matching TRBD2. Germline V gene data show CDR1 as SGDLS and CDR2 as YYNGEE. J gave up 0 bases and V 0 bases, and 8 bases lay outside the gene matches. This CDR3 contains 18 residues. The DNA of the CDR3 is TGTGCCAGCAGCGTAGTTTTTACTAGCGGAAGCTCCTACAATGAGCAGTTCTTC. It is translated as CASSVVFTSGSSYNEQFF.

This clone has just a few counts. The V gene is TRBV19, the J gene TRBJ1-3; no clear D. Germline-derived CDR1 and CDR2 are LNHDA and SQIVND (reference sequence). CDR3 size: 16 residues. V was clipped by 10 bases and J by 0 bases, with 19 bases between them. CDR3 sequence reads: CATTPEVTLSGNTIYF. The CDR3 nucleotides are TGTGCCACAACCCCAGAGGTCACACTCTCTGGAAACACCATATATTTT.

The rearrangement joins TRBV21-1 to TRBJ1-2; TRBD1, as called in the table, went unchecked against the DNA. TRBV21-1 is flagged as a pseudogene. CDR3 length equals 17 residues. The CDR3 here is CASSKSSDRGFYYGYTF. Written as DNA, the CDR3 is TGTGCCAGCAGCAAATCCTCGGACAGGGGTTTTTACTATGGCTACACCTTC.

This clone has just a few counts. J is TRBJ2-7 and V is TRBV28; the match to TRBD1 covers 8 bases. The CDR3 has 13 residues. The trim removed 4 bases at V and 3 bases at J, leaving 2 bases unmatched. From germline, CDR1 is MDHEN and CDR2 SYDVKM. CDR3 loop: CASSSTGVYEQYF. The DNA for the CDR3 is TGTGCCAGCAGTTCGACAGGGGTCTACGAGCAGTACTTC.

This clone was counted only a few times. This sequence joins TRBV7-9 and TRBJ1-5, with 8 nucleotides matching TRBD1. The length of the CDR3 is 15 residues. CDR1 and CDR2 from the germline V gene are SEHNR and FQNEAQ (reference sequence). Unmatched junction bases numbered 7, after V lost 5 bases and J lost 4 bases. The CDR3 DNA reads TGTGCCAGCAGCCTTACAGGGGGGGGGAATCAGCCCCAGCATTTT. This codes for CASSLTGGGNQPQHF.

The rearrangement uses TRBV5-1 and TRBJ2-5; D is perhaps TRBD2 (5 bases). Trimming removed 0 bases from V and 1 base from J, with 7 bases in between. Per the germline V gene, CDR1 is SGHRS and CDR2 is YFSETQ. The CDR3 totals 14 residues. The CDR3 DNA reads as TGCGCCAGCAGCTTGGGCGGGCCCCAAGAGACCCAGTACTTC. This sequence encodes CASSLGGPQETQYF.

The V call is TRBV28, the J call TRBJ1-2; D gene ambiguous. CDR1 MDHEN and CDR2 SYDVKM come from the germline V gene. V was trimmed by 1 base and J by 7 bases, leaving 13 bases between them. The CDR3 contains 14 residues. The CDR3 region has the DNA TGTGCCAGCAGTTTATCCCGGTTCTATATTGGCTACACCTTC. It yields the protein CASSLSRFYIGYTF.

This clone has more than one count but fewer than ten. The chain employs TRBV7-2 and TRBJ1-1; 9 bases agree with TRBD1. CDR3 length equals 16 residues. The V and J ends lost 1 base and 4 bases, in that order; junction bases with no gene match: 7. Germline CDR1 is SGHTA and CDR2 is FQGNSA. CDR3 amino acids: CASSLVSGTGPTEAFF. CDR3 bases: TGTGCCAGCAGCTTAGTTTCAGGGACAGGGCCCACTGAAGCTTTCTTT.

This clone was seen a few times. The chain is built from TRBV11-2 and TRBJ2-3, with 13 nucleotides matching TRBD2. V was clipped by 5 bases and J by 2 bases; unmatched bases: 7. The CDR3 totals 17 residues. Germline loops: CDR1 SGHAT, CDR2 FQNNGV. In DNA form, the CDR3 reads TGTGCCAGCAGCCCATGGACTAGCGGGAGTCTCACAGATACGCAGTATTTT. Its translation is CASSPWTSGSLTDTQYF. The full variable domain, with the rest looked up from reference TRBV11-2 and TRBJ2-3, is EAGVAQSPRYKIIEKRQSVAFWCNPISGHATLYWYQQILGQGPKLLIQFQNNGVVDDSQLPKDRFSAERLKGVDSTLKIQPAKLEDSAVYLCASSPWTSGSLTDTQYFGPGTRLTVL.

The rearrangement joins TRBV19 to TRBJ1-1; D perhaps matches TRBD1 (5 bases). The length of the CDR3 is 13 residues. Germline loops: CDR1 LNHDA, CDR2 SQIVND (reference sequence). Trimming took off 5 bases at V and 9 bases at J, with 16 bases between the two ends. CDR3 sequence reads: CASSSQGVRKAFF. For the CDR3, the DNA is TGTGCCAGTAGTTCCCAGGGTGTTCGCAAAGCTTTCTTT.

The genes are TRBV18 and TRBJ2-7; TRBD2 is a possible D gene (7 bases). From germline, CDR1 is KGHSH and CDR2 LQKENI. Trimming shortened V by 0 bases and J by 0 bases, and 15 bases separated the two germline ends. The CDR3 runs 17 residues. The CDR3 here is CASSPPAGALFSYEQYF. The CDR3 nucleotides are TGTGCCAGCTCACCACCGGCGGGGGCCCTGTTCTCCTACGAGCAGTACTTC.

This clone was recorded a few times. The V call is TRBV29-1, the J call TRBJ2-3; TRBD2 might be the D (5 bases). This CDR3 has 14 amino acids. The germline CDR1 and CDR2 sequences are SQVTM and ANQGSEA. The V and J ends lost 3 bases and 1 base respectively, with 11 bases between them. The CDR3 region is CSVELALGTDTQYF. The CDR3 coding sequence is TGCAGCGTTGAGTTAGCGCTAGGCACAGATACGCAGTATTTT.

The CDR3 sequence: CASSVGLAGEGTFF. Here the CDR3 DNA reads TGCGCCAGCAGCGTCGGACTAGCGGGAGAAGGGACGTTCTTC. This chain uses TRBV5-1 with TRBJ2-1, with TRBD2 matching 13 bases. The trim removed 4 bases at V and 15 bases at J, leaving 10 bases unmatched. The CDR3 sequence is 14 residues long. CDR1 and CDR2 (germline): SGHRS, YFSETQ.